The sequence of this T cell receptor (beta chain) was determined in a study of control samples from healthy donors and cancer patients. The repertoire was sequenced with immunoSEQ multiplex PCR; TCRdb's copy has only in-frame clones and lacks some. The sample has 120,000 or so clones, around 90% seen once. This CDR3 has 15 residues. CDR1 is MNHEY, CDR2 SVGEGT, per germline. V was pared by 0 bases and J by 8 bases, with 13 bases between. Material for sequencing was blood. This chain joins TRBV6-2 or TRBV6-3 and TRBJ1-4; the D gene is possibly TRBD1 (5 bases). The origin of this receptor is a middle-aged man in good health. The CDR3 sequence is CASSYSGALREKLFF. The DNA for the CDR3 is TGTGCCAGCAGTTACTCCGGGGCCCTTCGGGAAAAACTGTTTTTT.